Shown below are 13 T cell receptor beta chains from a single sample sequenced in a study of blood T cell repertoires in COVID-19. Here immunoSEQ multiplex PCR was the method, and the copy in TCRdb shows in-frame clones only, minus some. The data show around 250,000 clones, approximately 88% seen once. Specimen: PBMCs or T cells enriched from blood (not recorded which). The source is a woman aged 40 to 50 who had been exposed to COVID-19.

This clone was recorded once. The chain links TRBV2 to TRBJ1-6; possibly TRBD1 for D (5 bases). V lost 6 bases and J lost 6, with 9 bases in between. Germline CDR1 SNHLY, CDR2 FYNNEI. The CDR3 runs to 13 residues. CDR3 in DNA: TGTGCCAGCAGGAGGAGGGGTAATTCACCCCTCCACTTT. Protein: CASRRRGNSPLHF.

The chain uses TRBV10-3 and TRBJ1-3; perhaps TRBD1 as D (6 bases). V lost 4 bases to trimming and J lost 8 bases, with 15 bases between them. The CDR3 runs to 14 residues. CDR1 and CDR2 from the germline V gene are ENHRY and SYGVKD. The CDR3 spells CAISAGQTQDTIYF. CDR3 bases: TGTGCCATCAGTGCAGGACAGACTCAGGACACCATATATTTT.

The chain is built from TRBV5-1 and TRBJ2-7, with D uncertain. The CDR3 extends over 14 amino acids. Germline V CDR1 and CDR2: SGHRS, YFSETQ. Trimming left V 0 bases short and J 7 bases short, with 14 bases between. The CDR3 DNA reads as TGCGCCAGCAGCTTGGAACTCCGAGCAGGAGAGCAGTACTTC. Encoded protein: CASSLELRAGEQYF.

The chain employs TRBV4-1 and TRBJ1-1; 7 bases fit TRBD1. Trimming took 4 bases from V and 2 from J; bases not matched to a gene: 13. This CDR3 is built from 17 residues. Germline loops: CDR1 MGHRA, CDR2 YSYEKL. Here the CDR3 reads CASSPTPPGTANTEAFF. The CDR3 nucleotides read TGCGCCAGCAGCCCGACCCCCCCCGGGACAGCTAACACTGAAGCTTTCTTT.

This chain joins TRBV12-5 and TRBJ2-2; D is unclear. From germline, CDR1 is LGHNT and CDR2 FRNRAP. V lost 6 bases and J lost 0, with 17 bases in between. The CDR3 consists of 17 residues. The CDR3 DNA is TGTGCTAGTGGCCTCTCCTGGGCCATTTCGAACACCGGGGAGCTGTTTTTT. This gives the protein CASGLSWAISNTGELFF.

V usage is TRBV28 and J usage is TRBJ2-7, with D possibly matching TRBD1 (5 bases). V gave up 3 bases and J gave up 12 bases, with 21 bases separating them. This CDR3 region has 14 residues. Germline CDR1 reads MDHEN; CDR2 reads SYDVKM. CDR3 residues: CASSLGNVLGASYF. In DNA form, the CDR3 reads TGTGCCAGCAGTTTGGGGAATGTGTTAGGGGCCTCGTACTTC.

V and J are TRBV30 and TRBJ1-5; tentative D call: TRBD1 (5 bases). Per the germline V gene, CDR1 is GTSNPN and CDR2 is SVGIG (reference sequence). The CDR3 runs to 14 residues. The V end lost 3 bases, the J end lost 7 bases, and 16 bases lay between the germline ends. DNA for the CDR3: TGTGCCTGGAGCGCAGGGCACTCGACCCAGCCCCAGCATTTT. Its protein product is CAWSAGHSTQPQHF. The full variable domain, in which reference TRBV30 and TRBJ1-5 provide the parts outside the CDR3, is SQTIHQWPATLVQPVGSPLSLECTVEGTSNPNLYWYRQAAGRGLQLLFYSVGIGQISSEVPQNLSASRPQDRQFILSSKKLLLSDSGFYLCAWSAGHSTQPQHFGDGTRLSIL.

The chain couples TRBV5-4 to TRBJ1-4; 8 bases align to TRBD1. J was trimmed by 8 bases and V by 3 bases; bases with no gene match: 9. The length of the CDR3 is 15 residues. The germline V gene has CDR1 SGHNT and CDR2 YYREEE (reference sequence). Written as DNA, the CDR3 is TGTGCCAGCAGCTCACAGGGGGTGCATGGAGAAAAACTGTTTTTT. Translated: CASSSQGVHGEKLFF.

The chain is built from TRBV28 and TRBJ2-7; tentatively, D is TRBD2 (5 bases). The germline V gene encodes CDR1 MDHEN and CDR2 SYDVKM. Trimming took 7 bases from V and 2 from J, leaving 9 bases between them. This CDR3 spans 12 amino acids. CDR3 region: CASTSGAYEQYF. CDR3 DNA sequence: TGTGCCAGCACGAGCGGAGCCTACGAGCAGTACTTC.

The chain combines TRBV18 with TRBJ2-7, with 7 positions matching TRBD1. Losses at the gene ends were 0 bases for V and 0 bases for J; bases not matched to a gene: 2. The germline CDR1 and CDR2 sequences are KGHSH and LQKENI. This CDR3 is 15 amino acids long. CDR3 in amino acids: CASSPPTGSSYEQYF. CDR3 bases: TGTGCCAGCTCACCACCGACAGGGAGCTCCTACGAGCAGTACTTC.

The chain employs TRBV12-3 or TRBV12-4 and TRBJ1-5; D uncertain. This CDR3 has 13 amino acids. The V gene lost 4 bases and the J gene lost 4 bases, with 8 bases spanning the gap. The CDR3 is CASSYGANQPQHF. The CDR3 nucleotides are TGTGCCAGCAGTTACGGAGCTAATCAGCCCCAGCATTTT.

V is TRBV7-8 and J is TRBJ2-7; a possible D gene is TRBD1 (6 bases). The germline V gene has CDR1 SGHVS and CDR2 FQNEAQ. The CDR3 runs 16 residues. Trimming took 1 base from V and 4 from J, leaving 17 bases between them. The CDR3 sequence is CASSLGMGRGSYEQYF. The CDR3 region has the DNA TGTGCCAGCAGCTTAGGGATGGGCAGGGGTTCTTACGAGCAGTACTTC. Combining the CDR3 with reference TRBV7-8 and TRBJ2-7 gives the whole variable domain GAGVSQSPRYKVAKRGQDVALRCDPISGHVSLFWYQQALGQGPEFLTYFQNEAQLDKSGLPSDRFFAERPEGSVSTLKIQRTQQEDSAVYLCASSLGMGRGSYEQYFGPGTRLTVT.

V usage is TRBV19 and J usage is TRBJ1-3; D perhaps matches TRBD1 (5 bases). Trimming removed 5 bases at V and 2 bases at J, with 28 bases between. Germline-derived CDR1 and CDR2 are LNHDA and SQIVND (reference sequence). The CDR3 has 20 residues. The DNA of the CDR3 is TGTGCCAGTAGTCTCGAAGCCAGCAAAACCGGGGGGGGAGCTGGAAACACCATATATTTT. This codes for CASSLEASKTGGGAGNTIYF.